Shown below are 25 T cell receptor beta chains from a single sample sequenced in a study of blood T cells in healthy people across ages. A J-beta primer mix and a sample-barcoded 5' primer were used in a second PCR of roughly 6 to 11 cycles. From the 5' RACE reads, TCRdb called clonotypes with MiXCR, one entry per CDR3 protein. Among about 1.8 million distinct CDR3 sequences, less than 50% were seen once, and the ten largest hold over 2%. The sequenced sample was blood. These receptors came from a woman in her 40s in good health.

The chain links TRBV12-3 or TRBV12-4 to TRBJ1-2; weak D call: TRBD1 (5 bases). The CDR3 length is 14 residues. Trimming stripped 7 bases from V and 0 bases from J, with 12 bases between. DNA for the CDR3: TGTGCCAGCAACGAGATGGGGGCTAACTATGGCTACACCTTC. As protein: CASNEMGANYGYTF.

This clonotype was seen ten or more times. The V and J genes are TRBV7-2 and TRBJ2-7, with D uncertain. There are 12 residues in the CDR3. Germline V CDR1 and CDR2: SGHTA, FQGNSA. V lost 2 bases, J lost 6 bases, and 8 bases lay in between. In DNA form, the CDR3 reads TGTGCCAGCAGCTTAAGTCTCCCCGAGCAGTACTTC. Its protein is CASSLSLPEQYF.

This clonotype was seen more than once but under ten times. The chain has TRBV7-2 and TRBJ2-3; no clear D. The CDR3 has 14 amino acids. Trimming left V 2 bases short and J 5 bases short, with 11 bases between. The germline CDR1 and CDR2 sequences are SGHTA and FQGNSA. The CDR3: CASSLRSGLDTQYF. Here the CDR3 DNA reads TGTGCCAGCAGCTTAAGGTCAGGCTTAGATACGCAGTATTTT.

This chain uses TRBV7-2 with TRBJ2-4; 8 bases agree with TRBD1. The CDR3 contains 15 residues. V shed 4 bases and J 3 bases; nucleotides not matched to a gene: 5. CDR1 is SGHTA and CDR2 is FQGNSA in the germline V gene. The CDR3 here is CASSSTGQVKNIQYF. The CDR3, as DNA: TGTGCCAGCAGCTCAACGGGACAGGTCAAAAACATTCAGTACTTC.

The chain employs TRBV7-2 and TRBJ2-5; D remains unclear. The DNA end is a closer match to TRBJ2-7, so the J assignment may be wrong. The germline CDR1 and CDR2 sequences are SGHTA and FQGNSA. This CDR3 comprises 13 residues. In DNA form, the CDR3 reads TGTGCCAGCAGCGTAGACCCGGGTTACGAGCAGTACTTC. It specifies CASSVDPGYEQYF.

The V gene is TRBV7-2, the J gene TRBJ2-3; 11 nucleotides agree with TRBD2. Looked up from germline, CDR1 is SGHTA and CDR2 is FQGNSA. The J segment lost 1 base and the V segment lost 2 bases, leaving 5 bases of the junction unmatched. CDR3 size: 17 residues. In DNA form, the CDR3 reads TGTGCCAGCAGCTTACGTAGCGGGGGGGCTGGCACAGATACGCAGTATTTT. Protein product: CASSLRSGGAGTDTQYF.

The V gene is TRBV20-1, the J gene TRBJ1-2; TRBD1 agrees at 7 bases. Germline lookup yields CDR1 DFQATT and CDR2 SNEGSKA (reference sequence). The junction had 7 bases not matched to a gene; V was cut back by 5 bases and J by 4 bases. The CDR3 has 13 amino acids. CDR3 DNA sequence: TGCAGTGCTCGCCGGGGACAGACCTATGGCTACACCTTC. Protein: CSARRGQTYGYTF.

Comment on this clonotype: Sequence at one end of the junction differs from germline and may be a read error. This chain connects TRBV7-2 to TRBJ1-5, with D possibly being TRBD1 (6 bases). The CDR3 is 15 residues long. Germline V gives CDR1 SGHTA, CDR2 FQGNSA. This CDR3 is CASSSDRNSDQPQHF. The CDR3 nucleotides are TGTGCCAGCAGCTCTGACAGGAATAGCGATCAGCCCCAGCATTTT. Full variable domain (missing parts from reference TRBV7-2 and TRBJ1-5): GAGVSQSPSNKVTEKGKDVELRCDPISGHTALYWYRQSLGQGLEFLIYFQGNSAPDKSGLPSDRFSAERTGGSVSTLTIQRTQQEDSAVYLCASSSDRNSDQPQHFGDGTRLSIL.

This chain uses TRBV7-9 with TRBJ2-7; D possibly corresponds to TRBD2 (6 bases). V was pared by 1 base and J by 1 base, with 8 bases between. CDR3 size: 14 residues. The germline CDR1 and CDR2 sequences are SEHNR and FQNEAQ (reference sequence). The CDR3 DNA sequence: TGTGCCAGCAGCTTAGATGCGGGGTCCTACGAGCAGTACTTC. Translated, it gives CASSLDAGSYEQYF. The variable domain in full, with the rest retrieved from reference TRBV7-9 and TRBJ2-7, is DTGVSQNPRHKITKRGQNVTFRCDPISEHNRLYWYRQTLGQGPEFLTYFQNEAQLEKSRLLSDRFSAERPKGSFSTLEIQRTEQGDSAMYLCASSLDAGSYEQYFGPGTRLTVT.

This chain links TRBV13 with TRBJ1-1, with 8 bases that match TRBD1. The CDR3 is 13 amino acids. Germline V gene sequence: CDR1 PRHDT, CDR2 FYEKMQ (reference sequence). The junction had 7 bases not matched to a gene; V was cut back by 4 bases and J by 9 bases. The CDR3 spells CASSSTGGHKAFF. The CDR3 DNA reads as TGTGCCAGCAGCTCAACAGGGGGACATAAAGCTTTCTTT. Looking up the rest from reference TRBV13 and TRBJ1-1 gives the full variable domain: AAGVIQSPRHLIKEKRETATLKCYPIPRHDTVYWYQQGPGQDPQFLISFYEKMQSDKGSIPDRFSAQQFSDYHSELNMSSLELGDSALYFCASSSTGGHKAFFGQGTRLTVV.

This clonotype has only a few counts. CDR3 sequence: CASSEWYRGNEQFF. The CDR3 bases are TGTGCCAGCAGTGAATGGTACAGGGGGAATGAGCAGTTCTTC. The chain has TRBV6-1 and TRBJ2-1; TRBD1 aligns across 8 bases. Trimming at V came to 2 bases and at J to 7 bases, leaving 4 bases not matched to a gene. In germline, CDR1 is MNHNS, CDR2 SASEGT. The CDR3 loop spans 14 amino acids.

The gene calls are TRBV6-6 and TRBJ2-1, with D maybe TRBD1 (5 bases). Trimming left V 5 bases short and J 13 bases short, with 12 bases between. The CDR3 has 11 residues. Per the germline V gene, CDR1 is MNHNY and CDR2 is SVGAGI (reference sequence). CDR3 coding DNA: TGTGCCAGCAGTGAAACGGACAAACAGTTCTTC. Translating gives CASSETDKQFF.

The V and J genes are TRBV6-1 and TRBJ2-5; D is tentatively TRBD1 or TRBD2 (5 bases each). The end of the DNA aligns better with TRBJ2-7, so the J call may be wrong. Germline loops: CDR1 MNHNS, CDR2 SASEGT. This CDR3 is built from 14 residues. This CDR3 reads CASSEAGGTYEQYF. CDR3 coding DNA: TGTGCCAGCAGTGAAGCTGGGGGAACCTACGAGCAGTACTTC.

This rearrangement joins TRBV18 to TRBJ1-2; D remains unclear. Germline values: CDR1 KGHSH, CDR2 LQKENI. V was pared by 0 bases and J by 13 bases, with 12 bases between. The length of the CDR3 is 12 residues. The CDR3, as DNA: TGTGCCAGCTCACCACCGACCGGATTCTCCACCTTC. Translation: CASSPPTGFSTF.

CDR3 nucleotide sequence: TGCGCCAGCAGCCAGAACCACGGGGGGAATCAGCCCCAGCATTTT. This gives the protein CASSQNHGGNQPQHF. This chain links TRBV4-1 with TRBJ1-5; D is perhaps TRBD1 (5 bases). This CDR3 region has 15 residues. Germline CDR1 and CDR2: MGHRA and YSYEKL. V was cut by 3 bases and J by 4 bases, with 13 bases left in between.

The CDR3: CASRGFDDRSTDTQYF. The CDR3 region has the DNA TGTGCCAGCAGAGGGTTCGATGACCGCAGCACAGATACGCAGTATTTT. The chain couples TRBV9 to TRBJ2-3; D not certain. Germline CDR1 is SGDLS and CDR2 is YYNGEE. The CDR3 is made up of 16 amino acids. V was clipped by 5 bases and J by 0 bases, with 16 bases between them. Complete variable domain (other parts from reference TRBV9 and TRBJ2-3): DSGVTQTPKHLITATGQRVTLRCSPRSGDLSVYWYQQSLDQGLQFLIQYYNGEERAKGNILERFSAQQFPDLHSELNLSSLELGDSALYFCASRGFDDRSTDTQYFGPGTRLTVL.

The chain combines TRBV27 with TRBJ1-5, with TRBD1 as a possible D gene (6 bases). The germline CDR1 and CDR2 sequences are MNHEY and SMNVEV (reference sequence). V was clipped by 2 bases and J by 0 bases, with 11 bases between them. The CDR3 contains 16 residues. The CDR3 loop is CASSLRAGASNQPQHF. The CDR3 nucleotides read TGTGCCAGCAGTTTAAGGGCAGGGGCTAGCAATCAGCCCCAGCATTTT.

V is TRBV10-3 and J is TRBJ2-1, with 7 bases aligning to TRBD2. The J segment lost 10 bases and the V segment lost 2 bases, leaving 11 bases of the junction unmatched. Germline V gene sequence: CDR1 ENHRY, CDR2 SYGVKD. There are 15 residues in the CDR3. The CDR3 sequence is CAISEEERGKVEQFF. CDR3 sequence (DNA): TGTGCCATCAGTGAGGAAGAGCGGGGAAAAGTGGAGCAGTTCTTC.

The genes are TRBV3-1 and TRBJ2-7; 9 bases agree with TRBD2. After removal of 6 bases from V and 6 bases from J, the junction contained 9 bases not matched to a gene. The CDR3 totals 14 residues. The germline CDR1 and CDR2 sequences are LGHDT and YNNKEL (reference sequence). CDR3 amino acids: CASSYGTSPSEQYF. In DNA form, the CDR3 reads TGTGCCAGCAGTTACGGGACTAGCCCCTCCGAGCAGTACTTC.

This clonotype was recorded a few times. The chain has TRBV20-1 and TRBJ2-7, with 8 nucleotides matching TRBD2. V lost 6 bases and J lost 5; bases outside the gene matches: 18. Looked up from germline, CDR1 is DFQATT and CDR2 is SNEGSKA (reference sequence). The CDR3 runs 16 residues. The CDR3 nucleotides read TGCAGTGCCAGCCCGAGCGGGGGAACCTATAATAACGAGCAGTACTTC. Its translation is CSASPSGGTYNNEQYF.

The genes are TRBV6-2 or TRBV6-3 and TRBJ1-5; D is uncertain. Trimming took off 2 bases at V and 2 bases at J, with 10 bases between the two ends. Germline loops: CDR1 MNHEY, CDR2 SVGEGT. The CDR3 is 15 amino acids. The CDR3: CASSYPMEGNQPQHF. The CDR3 DNA sequence: TGTGCCAGCAGTTACCCCATGGAGGGCAATCAGCCCCAGCATTTT.

The chain employs TRBV7-2 and TRBJ2-3; 12 bases are shared with TRBD2. Germline assignment: CDR1 SGHTA and CDR2 FQGNSA. The CDR3 totals 16 residues. The ends lost 6 bases at V and 4 bases at J; junction bases unmatched: 8. CDR3: CASRRTSGGTSDTQYF. The CDR3 coding sequence is TGTGCCAGCAGGCGAACTAGCGGGGGGACCTCAGATACGCAGTATTTT.

The chain uses TRBV7-2 and TRBJ2-5; D might be TRBD2 (5 bases). The last part of the DNA fits TRBJ2-7 better; the J call may be wrong. This CDR3 has 13 residues. The V gene's germline CDR1 is SGHTA and CDR2 FQGNSA. The CDR3 nucleotides read TGTGCCAGCAGCGCCCGGGAAATGTCCGAGCAGTACTTC. This encodes CASSAREMSEQYF.

This chain connects TRBV28 to TRBJ2-3, with D hard to call. The CDR3 has 14 residues. CDR1 and CDR2 (germline): MDHEN, SYDVKM. V lost 6 bases to trimming and J lost 3 bases, with 13 bases between them. DNA of the CDR3: TGTGCCAGCAGCGCGACGGACCTGACAGATACGCAGTATTTT. Protein: CASSATDLTDTQYF.

This clonotype was recorded once. The V call is TRBV9, the J call TRBJ2-1; D possibly corresponds to TRBD2 (6 bases). V lost 0 bases and J lost 7, with 17 bases in between. CDR3 length: 16 amino acids. Per germline, CDR1 SGDLS and CDR2 YYNGEE. This CDR3 is CASSVGGTSPPNEQFF. CDR3 nucleotides: TGTGCCAGCAGCGTAGGCGGGACTTCGCCACCTAATGAGCAGTTCTTC.